Below are 2 T cell receptor beta chains sequenced from a single sample in a study of CD8 T cells in ankylosing spondylitis. Study results and limitations: One TCR beta motif, made up of 7 or 8 highly homologous variants, appeared characteristic of ankylosing spondylitis blood.

Their antigen targets remain unknown. One entry per CDR3 protein results from TCRdb running MiXCR on the 5' RACE reads. The top ten hold under 4.5% of the sample, which has 500,000 to 650,000 distinct CDR3 sequences, approximately 5.3% seen once. The material sequenced was blood, either unsorted or a sorted T cell fraction (not recorded which). These TCRs come from a male donor with ankylosing spondylitis.

At least ten counts were recorded for this clonotype. This chain joins TRBV11-2 and TRBJ2-1; TRBD2 matches at 7 bases. Losses at the gene ends were 1 base for V and 9 bases for J; bases not matched to a gene: 9. Germline CDR1 is SGHAT and CDR2 is FQNNGV. This CDR3 spans 15 amino acids. The CDR3 DNA reads as TGTGCCAGCAGCTTAGTCGGAGGACTAGTGACTGAGCAGTTCTTC. This gives the protein CASSLVGGLVTEQFF.

This clonotype was counted many times. V is TRBV5-1 and J is TRBJ2-3, with 12 bases aligning to TRBD2. The length of the CDR3 is 16 residues. Trimming at V came to 5 bases and at J to 5 bases, leaving 9 bases not matched to a gene. CDR1 is SGHRS, CDR2 YFSETQ, per germline. CDR3 region: CASRRLAGDRGDTQYF. The CDR3 coding sequence is TGCGCCAGCAGAAGACTAGCGGGAGACAGAGGAGATACGCAGTATTTT.